The entry below gives a single T cell receptor beta chain sequence along with its context. Using immunoSEQ multiplex PCR, the repertoire was profiled, and TCRdb retains in-frame clones only, with some absent. In the table there are roughly 67,000 clones, around 92% of which are singletons. The V gene's germline CDR1 is SGHNT and CDR2 YYREEE (reference sequence). This CDR3 has 17 residues. This entry comes from a study of T cells after somatic rescue of genetic block. The chain couples TRBV5-4 to TRBJ2-5; 13 nucleotides line up with TRBD2. Gene TRBJ2-7 matches the end of the DNA better, so the J call may be wrong. What was sequenced was peripheral blood mononuclear cells (PBMCs). This TCR derives from a man between 40 and 49 years old. The DNA of the CDR3 is TGTGCCAGCAGTCCCGGACTAGCGGGGGCCTTCTCCTACGAGCAGTACTTC. Its translation is CASSPGLAGAFSYEQYF.